Listed below are T cell receptor beta chains from one sample, sequenced in a study of OX40 agonist ivuxolimab in advanced cancers. The table came from immunoSEQ multiplex PCR; TCRdb's copy has only in-frame clones and leaves some out. The sample lists 50,000 to 75,000 clones; more than 85% were seen once. The sequencing used CD4+ or CD8+ T cells sorted from blood, collected in a trial of the OX40 agonist ivuxolimab. The source of these receptors is an adult with an advanced solid tumor such as melanoma, head and neck, liver or kidney cancer. CDR3s include the opening cysteine and the closing phenylalanine or tryptophan. Each record gives: clone size, J gene, V gene, D gene, CDR3 protein, CDR3 DNA. A D gene is named only where the DNA matches it firmly. Clone size, where shown, is once, few, many, or a class for clones that have expanded.

clone_size: NA
j_call: TRBJ2-7
v_call: TRBV9
d_call: NA
cdr3_aa: CASSVAPGAYEQYF
cdr3_nt: TGTGCCAGCAGCGTAGCCCCGGGAGCCTACGAGCAGTACTTC

clone_size: NA
j_call: TRBJ2-7
v_call: TRBV5-6
d_call: NA
cdr3_aa: CASSFGGPEQYF
cdr3_nt: TGTGCCAGCAGCTTTGGAGGGCCCGAGCAGTACTTC

clone_size: NA
j_call: TRBJ2-4
v_call: TRBV7-3
d_call: TRBD1
cdr3_aa: CASSKQGAKNIQYF
cdr3_nt: TGTGCCAGCAGCAAACAGGGGGCCAAAAACATTCAGTACTTC

clone_size: NA
j_call: TRBJ2-7
v_call: TRBV4-1
d_call: NA
cdr3_aa: CASSQRNSYEQYF
cdr3_nt: TGCGCCAGCAGCCAGAGAAACTCCTACGAGCAGTACTTC

clone_size: NA
j_call: TRBJ1-2
v_call: TRBV29-1
d_call: NA
cdr3_aa: CSVLDGKTGYTF
cdr3_nt: TGCAGCGTGCTGGACGGCAAAACGGGCTACACCTTC

clone_size: NA
j_call: TRBJ1-1
v_call: TRBV7-9
d_call: TRBD1
cdr3_aa: CASSPGGTEAFF
cdr3_nt: TGTGCCAGCAGCCCAGGGGGCACTGAAGCTTTCTTT

clone_size: NA
j_call: TRBJ1-1
v_call: TRBV6-5
d_call: NA
cdr3_aa: CASSTSTPGYTEAFF
cdr3_nt: TGTGCCAGCAGTACCTCTACCCCCGGCTACACTGAAGCTTTCTTT

clone_size: NA
j_call: TRBJ2-5
v_call: TRBV2
d_call: NA
cdr3_aa: CASSEARQAKETQYF
cdr3_nt: TGTGCCAGCAGTGAAGCCCGACAGGCTAAAGAGACCCAGTACTTC

clone_size: once
j_call: TRBJ1-4
v_call: TRBV12-5
d_call: NA
cdr3_aa: CASGSTSGTPHEKLFF
cdr3_nt: TGTGCTAGTGGTTCCACCTCCGGGACGCCACATGAAAAACTGTTTTTT

clone_size: NA
j_call: TRBJ1-1
v_call: TRBV11-1
d_call: NA
cdr3_aa: CASSFRTANTEAFF
cdr3_nt: TGTGCCAGCAGCTTTAGGACAGCGAACACTGAAGCTTTCTTT

clone_size: NA
j_call: TRBJ2-5
v_call: TRBV9
d_call: NA
cdr3_aa: CASSPQTSSSGETQYF
cdr3_nt: TGTGCCAGCAGCCCGCAAACCTCCTCTTCAGGGGAGACCCAGTACTTC

clone_size: NA
j_call: TRBJ2-7
v_call: TRBV5-5
d_call: NA
cdr3_aa: CASSFLNEQYF
cdr3_nt: TGTGCCAGCAGCTTTTTAAACGAGCAGTACTTC

clone_size: NA
j_call: TRBJ1-1
v_call: TRBV27
d_call: NA
cdr3_aa: CASSLRQVNTEAFF
cdr3_nt: TGTGCCAGCAGTTTGCGACAGGTGAACACTGAAGCTTTCTTT

clone_size: once
j_call: TRBJ2-1
v_call: TRBV4-1
d_call: TRBD2
cdr3_aa: CASSQRLAGGSEQFF
cdr3_nt: TGCGCCAGCAGCCAAAGACTAGCGGGGGGGTCTGAGCAGTTCTTC

clone_size: NA
j_call: TRBJ2-1
v_call: TRBV6-5
d_call: NA
cdr3_aa: CASSSWVVNEQFF
cdr3_nt: TGTGCCAGCAGTTCCTGGGTCGTTAATGAGCAGTTCTTC

clone_size: NA
j_call: TRBJ2-2
v_call: TRBV30
d_call: NA
cdr3_aa: CAWAETGELFF
cdr3_nt: TGTGCCTGGGCCGAAACCGGGGAGCTGTTTTTT

clone_size: NA
j_call: TRBJ1-1
v_call: TRBV9
d_call: TRBD1
cdr3_aa: CASSVNPTTGFTEAFF
cdr3_nt: TGTGCCAGCAGCGTCAACCCAACGACAGGGTTCACTGAAGCTTTCTTT

clone_size: once
j_call: TRBJ2-1
v_call: TRBV13
d_call: NA
cdr3_aa: CASLGPGPVLSSYNEQFF
cdr3_nt: TGTGCCAGCCTGGGTCCAGGCCCCGTCCTTAGCTCCTACAATGAGCAGTTCTTC

clone_size: NA
j_call: TRBJ2-2
v_call: TRBV27
d_call: NA
cdr3_aa: CASSLSYRDPKNTGELFF
cdr3_nt: TGTGCCAGCAGTTTATCGTACAGGGATCCGAAGAACACCGGGGAGCTGTTTTTT

clone_size: NA
j_call: TRBJ2-2
v_call: TRBV6-5
d_call: TRBD2
cdr3_aa: CASSFIAGGTGELFF
cdr3_nt: TGTGCCAGCAGTTTCATAGCGGGCGGCACCGGGGAGCTGTTTTTT

clone_size: NA
j_call: TRBJ2-7
v_call: TRBV25-1
d_call: TRBD1
cdr3_aa: CASSETGGTYEQYF
cdr3_nt: TGTGCCAGCAGTGAGACAGGGGGCACCTACGAGCAGTACTTC

clone_size: NA
j_call: TRBJ2-2
v_call: TRBV28
d_call: NA
cdr3_aa: CASSLVANTGELFF
cdr3_nt: TGTGCCAGCAGTTTAGTGGCGAACACCGGGGAGCTGTTTTTT

clone_size: NA
j_call: TRBJ2-7
v_call: TRBV14
d_call: NA
cdr3_aa: CASSQVLVGPPSFEQYF
cdr3_nt: TGTGCCAGCAGCCAGGTTCTGGTGGGGCCGCCGTCCTTCGAGCAGTACTTC

clone_size: NA
j_call: TRBJ1-2
v_call: TRBV28
d_call: NA
cdr3_aa: CASIDYEDGYTF
cdr3_nt: TGTGCCAGCATCGACTACGAAGATGGCTACACCTTC

clone_size: NA
j_call: TRBJ2-7
v_call: TRBV11-2
d_call: NA
cdr3_aa: CASSLWGFEEQYF
cdr3_nt: TGTGCCAGCAGCTTGTGGGGTTTCGAGGAGCAGTACTTC

clone_size: NA
j_call: TRBJ2-5
v_call: TRBV5-1
d_call: NA
cdr3_aa: CASSPMPGDRETQYF
cdr3_nt: TGCGCCAGCAGCCCTATGCCGGGGGATAGGGAGACCCAGTACTTC

clone_size: NA
j_call: TRBJ1-5
v_call: TRBV19
d_call: TRBD1
cdr3_aa: CATQRDRANQPQHF
cdr3_nt: TGTGCCACCCAACGGGACAGGGCAAACCAGCCCCAGCATTTT

clone_size: once
j_call: TRBJ2-1
v_call: TRBV15
d_call: NA
cdr3_aa: CATSRDRGNEQFF
cdr3_nt: TGTGCCACCAGCAGAGATCGGGGGAATGAGCAGTTCTTC

clone_size: NA
j_call: TRBJ1-2
v_call: TRBV5-6
d_call: TRBD1
cdr3_aa: CASSGTGDLYGYTF
cdr3_nt: TGTGCCAGCAGCGGTACAGGGGATCTCTATGGCTACACCTTC

clone_size: NA
j_call: TRBJ2-1
v_call: TRBV5-1
d_call: TRBD1
cdr3_aa: CASSPGTGETDEQFF
cdr3_nt: TGCGCCAGCAGCCCGGGGACAGGGGAGACGGATGAGCAGTTCTTC

clone_size: few
j_call: TRBJ2-3
v_call: TRBV27
d_call: NA
cdr3_aa: CASLASLGTDTQYF
cdr3_nt: TGTGCCAGCCTAGCGAGCCTGGGCACAGATACGCAGTATTTT

clone_size: NA
j_call: TRBJ2-1
v_call: TRBV5-4
d_call: NA
cdr3_aa: CASSLDSYNEQFF
cdr3_nt: TGTGCCAGCAGCTTGGACTCCTATAATGAGCAGTTCTTC

clone_size: NA
j_call: TRBJ2-2
v_call: TRBV28
d_call: NA
cdr3_aa: CASSLITGLSGELFF
cdr3_nt: TGTGCCAGCAGTTTAATAACAGGGCTGTCAGGGGAGCTGTTTTTT

clone_size: NA
j_call: TRBJ2-1
v_call: TRBV6-1
d_call: NA
cdr3_aa: CASSEATRLVSYNEQFF
cdr3_nt: TGTGCCAGCAGTGAAGCTACCAGACTCGTCTCCTACAATGAGCAGTTCTTC

clone_size: NA
j_call: TRBJ1-4
v_call: TRBV6-5
d_call: NA
cdr3_aa: CASSLTGARKEKLFF
cdr3_nt: TGTGCCAGCAGTCTAACGGGGGCCCGGAAAGAAAAACTGTTTTTT

clone_size: NA
j_call: TRBJ1-1
v_call: TRBV9
d_call: TRBD1
cdr3_aa: CASSVIGTGGSTEAFF
cdr3_nt: TGTGCCAGCAGCGTCATTGGGACAGGGGGAAGCACTGAAGCTTTCTTT

clone_size: NA
j_call: TRBJ2-1
v_call: TRBV10-1
d_call: TRBD2
cdr3_aa: CASSLLAGVLNEQFF
cdr3_nt: TGCGCCAGCAGCTTACTAGCGGGCGTTCTCAATGAGCAGTTCTTC

clone_size: NA
j_call: TRBJ2-7
v_call: TRBV5-8
d_call: NA
cdr3_aa: CASSLKPSSYEQYF
cdr3_nt: TGTGCCAGCAGCTTGAAACCTAGCTCCTACGAGCAGTACTTC

clone_size: NA
j_call: TRBJ2-1
v_call: TRBV5-4
d_call: TRBD1
cdr3_aa: CASSWDRANEQFF
cdr3_nt: TGTGCCAGCAGTTGGGACAGGGCCAATGAGCAGTTCTTC

clone_size: NA
j_call: TRBJ1-1
v_call: TRBV5-4
d_call: NA
cdr3_aa: CASSFWGGTEAFF
cdr3_nt: TGTGCCAGCAGCTTCTGGGGGGGGACTGAAGCTTTCTTT

clone_size: NA
j_call: TRBJ1-2
v_call: TRBV19
d_call: NA
cdr3_aa: CASRGSNYGYTF
cdr3_nt: TGTGCCAGCAGAGGGTCTAACTATGGCTACACCTTC

clone_size: NA
j_call: TRBJ2-1
v_call: TRBV19
d_call: NA
cdr3_aa: CASSIDREAYNEQFF
cdr3_nt: TGTGCCAGTAGTATAGACAGGGAGGCCTACAATGAGCAGTTCTTC

clone_size: NA
j_call: TRBJ2-1
v_call: TRBV19
d_call: NA
cdr3_aa: CASTAGSSYNEQFF
cdr3_nt: TGTGCCAGTACGGCGGGGAGCTCCTACAATGAGCAGTTCTTC

clone_size: NA
j_call: TRBJ2-1
v_call: TRBV5-1
d_call: NA
cdr3_aa: CASSLAQEQFF
cdr3_nt: TGCGCCAGCAGCTTGGCCCAGGAGCAGTTCTTC

clone_size: NA
j_call: TRBJ1-1
v_call: TRBV27
d_call: NA
cdr3_aa: CASSLLLNTEAFF
cdr3_nt: TGTGCCAGCAGTTTATTGCTCAACACTGAAGCTTTCTTT

clone_size: NA
j_call: TRBJ2-2
v_call: TRBV11-2
d_call: NA
cdr3_aa: CASSSLRVANTGELFF
cdr3_nt: TGTGCCAGCAGCTCCCTCCGGGTTGCAAACACCGGGGAGCTGTTTTTT

clone_size: NA
j_call: TRBJ2-7
v_call: TRBV5-6
d_call: NA
cdr3_aa: CASSLAGSFYEQYF
cdr3_nt: TGTGCCAGCAGCTTGGCGGGGAGTTTCTACGAGCAGTACTTC

clone_size: NA
j_call: TRBJ2-2
v_call: TRBV29-1
d_call: NA
cdr3_aa: CSVVGGTGELFF
cdr3_nt: TGCAGCGTTGTTGGAGGCACCGGGGAGCTGTTTTTT

clone_size: NA
j_call: TRBJ2-1
v_call: TRBV6-1
d_call: NA
cdr3_aa: CASSEWAGGENEQFF
cdr3_nt: TGTGCCAGCAGTGAATGGGCAGGGGGGGAAAATGAGCAGTTCTTC

clone_size: NA
j_call: TRBJ2-3
v_call: TRBV7-8
d_call: TRBD1
cdr3_aa: CASSIQGNTDTQYF
cdr3_nt: TGTGCCAGCAGCATACAGGGGAACACAGATACGCAGTATTTT